This T cell receptor beta chain was sequenced for a study of blood T cell repertoires in COVID-19. Study background: From the United States, Italy and Spain came samples of acute and convalescent COVID-19.

Measured with immunoSEQ multiplex PCR; TCRdb has only the in-frame clones, and not every one. There are roughly 190,000 clones in the sample; around 94% occur only once, and 0.6% to 0.9% lies in the top ten. Seattle cases were enrolled at active infection and followed longitudinally. This receptor was taken from a man aged 25 to 40 with COVID-19, enrolled during active disease. Sample: peripheral blood.

The DNA of the CDR3 is TGTGCCAGCAGCCAAGATGACAGGGGCGGAATCTATGGCTACACCTTC. Protein: CASSQDDRGGIYGYTF. The chain recombines TRBV4-2 with TRBJ1-2; 8 bases fit TRBD1. CDR1 LGHNA and CDR2 YNFKEQ come from the germline V gene. Losses at the gene ends were 0 bases for V and 4 bases for J; bases not matched to a gene: 7. This CDR3 has 16 residues.